Listed here are 11 T cell receptor beta chains from one sample, sequenced in a study of identical twins (dated by TCRdb to the mid-2010s). Libraries were constructed by 5' RACE. The sequencer listed for this sample is Illumina HiSeq 2000. TCRdb redid the processing of the public reads, applying fastp at Q25 and MiXCR, and retained in-frame beta chains. Identical CDR3 proteins give one entry, which carries the most common genes and DNA. The sample table holds some 1,600,000 distinct CDR3 sequences, of which around 33% were seen once. Around 0.25% of the sample is held by the ten biggest clonotypes. Sequencing was done on a sample of cord blood. The receptors derive from a newborn girl in good health.

This clonotype was detected only a few times. The V and J genes are TRBV3-1 and TRBJ2-1; 10 bases agree with TRBD2. This CDR3 comprises 15 residues. The junction had 7 bases not matched to a gene; V was cut back by 6 bases and J by 5 bases. Germline V CDR1 and CDR2: LGHDT, YNNKEL (reference sequence). The DNA of the CDR3 is TGTGCCAGCAGTTATCCGGGACTAGCGAACAATGAGCAGTTCTTC. It yields the protein CASSYPGLANNEQFF.

The chain uses TRBV6-2 or TRBV6-3 and TRBJ2-3; 11 positions match TRBD2. V was clipped by 5 bases and J by 2 bases; unmatched bases: 9. This CDR3 is 17 amino acids long. CDR1 is MNHEY, CDR2 SVGEGT, per germline. This CDR3 reads CASSHGGLAETTDTQYF. The CDR3 DNA follows: TGTGCCAGCAGTCATGGGGGACTAGCGGAGACCACAGATACGCAGTATTTT.

This clonotype was recorded only once. The genes are TRBV9 and TRBJ2-1; TRBD2 is a possible D gene (6 bases). TRBJ2-7 explains the end of the DNA better; the J call may be wrong. This CDR3 comprises 15 residues. Germline V CDR1 and CDR2: SGDLS, YYNGEE. In DNA, the CDR3 is TGTGCCAGCACCCCAACGGGGGACTCCTACAATGAGCAGTACTTC. The encoded protein is CASTPTGDSYNEQYF.

This chain uses TRBV7-2 with TRBJ2-3, with 8 bases lining up with TRBD2. J lost 2 bases, V lost 1 base, and 5 bases had no gene match. The germline V gene encodes CDR1 SGHTA and CDR2 FQGNSA. The CDR3 is 16 residues long. The CDR3 reads CASSLGRGVYTDTQYF. DNA for the CDR3: TGTGCCAGCAGCTTAGGGCGGGGGGTTTACACAGATACGCAGTATTTT.

This clonotype was found a few times. The J gene is TRBJ2-3, the V gene TRBV9; D remains ambiguous. Germline V gene data show CDR1 as SGDLS and CDR2 as YYNGEE. The CDR3 has 12 amino acids. Trimming removed 3 bases at V and 6 bases at J, with 8 bases between. The CDR3 DNA reads TGTGCCAGCAGCGCCTTTGGGGATACGCAGTATTTT. Translated: CASSAFGDTQYF.

This clonotype was detected only a few times. This chain joins TRBV12-3 or TRBV12-4 and TRBJ1-5; D is undetermined. CDR3 length equals 16 residues. The V end lost 3 bases, the J end lost 1 base, and 13 bases lay between the germline ends. The CDR3 loop reads CASSFDVWGSNQPQHF. The CDR3, as DNA: TGTGCCAGCAGTTTTGACGTTTGGGGAAGCAATCAGCCCCAGCATTTT.

The chain couples TRBV2 to TRBJ1-2; perhaps TRBD1 as D (5 bases). Germline V gene lookup returns CDR1 SNHLY and CDR2 FYNNEI. The CDR3 totals 15 residues. Trimming shortened V by 3 bases and J by 4 bases, and 15 bases separated the two germline ends. The CDR3 DNA sequence: TGTGCCAGCAGTGAGGCAAAGGGGCTTCCCTATGGCTACACCTTC. Protein product: CASSEAKGLPYGYTF.

This clonotype came up a few times. The V and J genes are TRBV9 and TRBJ2-1, with 10 bases fitting TRBD2. CDR1 is SGDLS and CDR2 is YYNGEE in the germline V gene. J lost 1 base, V lost 4 bases, and 5 bases had no gene match. This CDR3 has 16 residues. CDR3 sequence (DNA): TGTGCCAGCAGCCCTAGCGGGGGATGGTCCTACAATGAGCAGTTCTTC. Translated: CASSPSGGWSYNEQFF.

The rearrangement uses TRBV11-2 and TRBJ1-4; possibly TRBD1 for D (6 bases). Trimming pared 5 bases from V and 0 bases from J, leaving 13 bases between. The CDR3 covers 16 residues. Germline V gene data show CDR1 as SGHAT and CDR2 as FQNNGV. This CDR3 is CASSPLGDTTNEKLFF. The CDR3 bases are TGTGCCAGCAGCCCCCTGGGGGACACAACTAATGAAAAACTGTTTTTT.

There are a few counts of this clonotype. The V and J genes are TRBV20-1 and TRBJ2-3; D ambiguous. The CDR3 length is 12 residues. CDR1 is DFQATT, CDR2 SNEGSKA, per germline (reference sequence). Trimming stripped 3 bases from V and 6 bases from J, with 10 bases between. The CDR3 sequence: CSASNLGDTQYF. The CDR3 DNA reads TGCAGTGCTAGCAATCTGGGTGATACGCAGTATTTT.

The chain couples TRBV7-2 to TRBJ1-4; possible D gene TRBD1, 5 bases. Deletions cut 6 bases from V and 10 bases from J, with 15 bases between. The CDR3 length is 13 residues. CDR1 and CDR2 from the germline V gene are SGHTA and FQGNSA. CDR3 region: CASSPRDGGKLFF. Here the CDR3 DNA reads TGTGCCAGCAGTCCGCGCGATGGGGGAAAACTGTTTTTT.